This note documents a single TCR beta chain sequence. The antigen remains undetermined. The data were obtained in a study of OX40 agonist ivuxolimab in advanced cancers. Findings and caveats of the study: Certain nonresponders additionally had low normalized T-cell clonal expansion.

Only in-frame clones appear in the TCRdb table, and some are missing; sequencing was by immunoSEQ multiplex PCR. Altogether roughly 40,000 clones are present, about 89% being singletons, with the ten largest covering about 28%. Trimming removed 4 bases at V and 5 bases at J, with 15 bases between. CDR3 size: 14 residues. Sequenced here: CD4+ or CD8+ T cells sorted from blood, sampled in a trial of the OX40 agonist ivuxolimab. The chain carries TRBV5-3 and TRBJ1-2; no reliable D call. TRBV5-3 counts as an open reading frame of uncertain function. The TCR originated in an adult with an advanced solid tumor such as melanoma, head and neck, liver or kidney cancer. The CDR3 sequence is CARSPDRVPYGYTF. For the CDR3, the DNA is TGTGCCAGAAGCCCTGATCGGGTCCCTTATGGCTACACCTTC.